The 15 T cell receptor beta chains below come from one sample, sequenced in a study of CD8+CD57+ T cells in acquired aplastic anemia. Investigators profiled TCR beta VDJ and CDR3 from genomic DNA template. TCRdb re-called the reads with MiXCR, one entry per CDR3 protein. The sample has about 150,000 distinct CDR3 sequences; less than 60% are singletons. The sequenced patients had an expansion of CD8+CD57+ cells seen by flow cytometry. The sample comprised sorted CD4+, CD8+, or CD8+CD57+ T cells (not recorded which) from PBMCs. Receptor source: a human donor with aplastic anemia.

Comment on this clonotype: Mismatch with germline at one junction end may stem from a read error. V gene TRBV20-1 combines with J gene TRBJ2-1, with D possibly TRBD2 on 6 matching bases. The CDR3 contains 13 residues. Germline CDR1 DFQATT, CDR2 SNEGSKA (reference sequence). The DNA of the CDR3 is TGCAGTGCTAGAGGACTAGTGGAAAATGGGCAGTTCTTC. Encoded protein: CSARGLVENGQFF.

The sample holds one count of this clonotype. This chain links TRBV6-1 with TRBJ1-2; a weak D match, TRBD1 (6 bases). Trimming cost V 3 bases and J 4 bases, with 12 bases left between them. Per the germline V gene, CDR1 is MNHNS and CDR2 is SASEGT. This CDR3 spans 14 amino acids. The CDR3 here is CASSDTQGPYGYTF. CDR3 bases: TGTGCCAGCAGTGACACACAGGGACCCTATGGCTACACCTTC.

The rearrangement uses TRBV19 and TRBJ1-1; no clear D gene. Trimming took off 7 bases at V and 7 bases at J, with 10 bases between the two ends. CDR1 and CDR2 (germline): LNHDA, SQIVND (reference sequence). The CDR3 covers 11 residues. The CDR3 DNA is TGTGCCAGTACCGGACTGGGTGAAGCTTTCTTT. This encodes CASTGLGEAFF.

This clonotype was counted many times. CDR3 nucleotide sequence: TGTGCCAGCAGCACTACAGCCCACAGGGGAAATGCGGAGACCCAGTACTTC. It is translated as CASSTTAHRGNAETQYF. The V call is TRBV7-9, the J call TRBJ2-5; 7 positions match TRBD1. The CDR3 consists of 17 residues. Germline CDR1 reads SEHNR; CDR2 reads FQNEAQ (reference sequence). The V segment lost 5 bases and the J segment 5 bases; nucleotides outside the gene matches: 17.

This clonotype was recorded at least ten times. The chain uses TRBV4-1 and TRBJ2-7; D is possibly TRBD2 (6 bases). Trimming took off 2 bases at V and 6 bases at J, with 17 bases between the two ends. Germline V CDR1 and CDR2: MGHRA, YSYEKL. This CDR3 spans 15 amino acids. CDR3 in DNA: TGCGCCAGCAGCCAATGGGTCCAGGAGGGCAGCGAGCAGTACTTC. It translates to CASSQWVQEGSEQYF.

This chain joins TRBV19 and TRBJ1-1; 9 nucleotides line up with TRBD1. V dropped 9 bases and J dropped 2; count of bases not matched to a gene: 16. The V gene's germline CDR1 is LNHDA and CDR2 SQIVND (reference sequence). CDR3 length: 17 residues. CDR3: CASLKLDRGFDNTEAFF. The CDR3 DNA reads TGTGCCAGCCTAAAGTTGGACAGGGGCTTCGATAACACTGAAGCTTTCTTT.

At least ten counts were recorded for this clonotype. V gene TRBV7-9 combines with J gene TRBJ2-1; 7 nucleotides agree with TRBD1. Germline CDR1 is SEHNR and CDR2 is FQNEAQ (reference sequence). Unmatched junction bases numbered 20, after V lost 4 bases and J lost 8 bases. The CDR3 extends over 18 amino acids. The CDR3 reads CASSSNPPGPGGRDEQFF. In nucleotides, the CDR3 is TGTGCCAGCAGCTCGAATCCCCCCGGGCCAGGGGGAAGGGATGAGCAGTTCTTC.

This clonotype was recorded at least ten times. In nucleotides, the CDR3 is TGTGCCAGCAGGGACACCGGGGGAACTAATGAAAAACTGTTTTTT. Protein: CASRDTGGTNEKLFF. The chain employs TRBV2 and TRBJ1-4; a weak D match, TRBD1 (5 bases). This CDR3 is 15 amino acids long. Germline V gene sequence: CDR1 SNHLY, CDR2 FYNNEI. Trimming shortened V by 6 bases and J by 1 base, and 12 bases separated the two germline ends.

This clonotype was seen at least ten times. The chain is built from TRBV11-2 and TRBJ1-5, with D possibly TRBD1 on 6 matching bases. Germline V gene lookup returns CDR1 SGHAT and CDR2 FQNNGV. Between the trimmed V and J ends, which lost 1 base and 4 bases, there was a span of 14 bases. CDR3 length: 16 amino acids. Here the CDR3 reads CASSLGGDTRNQPQHF. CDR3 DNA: TGTGCCAGCAGCTTAGGAGGGGACACGCGAAATCAGCCCCAGCATTTT.

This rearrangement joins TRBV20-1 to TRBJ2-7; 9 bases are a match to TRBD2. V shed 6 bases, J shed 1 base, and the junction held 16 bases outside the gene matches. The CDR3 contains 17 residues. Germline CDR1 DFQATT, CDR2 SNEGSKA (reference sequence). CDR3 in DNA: TGCAGTGCGCTAGGGGAACAGCGGGGGGCCCTATCCTACGAGCAGTACTTC. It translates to CSALGEQRGALSYEQYF.

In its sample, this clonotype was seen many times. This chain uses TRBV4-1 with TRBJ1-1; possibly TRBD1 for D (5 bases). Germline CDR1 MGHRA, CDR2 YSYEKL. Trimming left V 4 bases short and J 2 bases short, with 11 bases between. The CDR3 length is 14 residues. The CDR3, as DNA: TGCGCCAGCAGCCCAGGGACGGACAACACTGAAGCTTTCTTT. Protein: CASSPGTDNTEAFF.

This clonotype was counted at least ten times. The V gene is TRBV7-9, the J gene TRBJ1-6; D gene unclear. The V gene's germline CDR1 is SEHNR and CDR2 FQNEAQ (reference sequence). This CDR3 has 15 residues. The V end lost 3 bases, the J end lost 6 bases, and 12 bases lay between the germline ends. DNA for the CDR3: TGTGCCAGCAGCTTCACGGGAGGGTCTAATTCACCCCTCCACTTT. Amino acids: CASSFTGGSNSPLHF.

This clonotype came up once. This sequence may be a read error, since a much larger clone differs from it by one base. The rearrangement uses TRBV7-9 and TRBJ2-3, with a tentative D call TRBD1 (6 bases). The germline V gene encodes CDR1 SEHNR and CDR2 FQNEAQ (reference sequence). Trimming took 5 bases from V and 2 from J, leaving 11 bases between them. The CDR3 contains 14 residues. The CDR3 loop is CASSRDKYTDTQYF. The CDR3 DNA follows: TGTGCCAGCAGCCGGGACAAATACACAGATACGCAGTATTTT.

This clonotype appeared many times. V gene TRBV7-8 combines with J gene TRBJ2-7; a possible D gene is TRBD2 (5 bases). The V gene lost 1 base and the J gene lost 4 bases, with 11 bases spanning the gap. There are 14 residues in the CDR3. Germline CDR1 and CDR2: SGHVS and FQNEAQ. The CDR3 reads CASSLVEGSYEQYF. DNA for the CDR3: TGTGCCAGCAGCTTAGTCGAGGGTTCTTACGAGCAGTACTTC.

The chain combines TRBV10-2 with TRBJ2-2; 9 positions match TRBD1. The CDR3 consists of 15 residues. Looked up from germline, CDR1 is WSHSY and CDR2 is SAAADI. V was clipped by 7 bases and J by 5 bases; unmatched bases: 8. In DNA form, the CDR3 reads TGCGCCAGCAAGAGACAGGGGGATTTGACCGGGGAGCTGTTTTTT. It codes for CASKRQGDLTGELFF.